This T cell receptor (beta chain) originates from a study of blood T cell repertoires in COVID-19. Study information: Collection of acute and convalescent COVID-19 samples took place in the United States, Italy and Spain. The cDNA or gDNA used as material had been derived from T cells, B-cell-depleted T cells, or PBMCs.

Seattle's cohort entered during active infection and was followed longitudinally. Per the original methods: Nucleated cell number was recorded as an estimate derived from reference gene primer amplification. Assay: immunoSEQ multiplex PCR; the TCRdb copy retains only in-frame clones and omits some. That table supplies the V and J calls and clone size; D and trimming were determined from the DNA. The sample lists fewer than 45,000 clones, less than 90% occurring once. This clone was found a few times. This sequence was found in a man aged 55 to 70 with COVID-19, enrolled during active disease. Sequenced sample: peripheral blood.

The DNA of the CDR3 is TGTGCCAGCAGCGTAGATGGCGGACTTAATTCACCCCTCCACTTT. Its protein is CASSVDGGLNSPLHF. This chain connects TRBV9 to TRBJ1-6, with D unclear. V shed 0 bases and J shed 6 bases, with 10 bases lying between them. Germline V CDR1 and CDR2: SGDLS, YYNGEE. The CDR3 has 15 residues.